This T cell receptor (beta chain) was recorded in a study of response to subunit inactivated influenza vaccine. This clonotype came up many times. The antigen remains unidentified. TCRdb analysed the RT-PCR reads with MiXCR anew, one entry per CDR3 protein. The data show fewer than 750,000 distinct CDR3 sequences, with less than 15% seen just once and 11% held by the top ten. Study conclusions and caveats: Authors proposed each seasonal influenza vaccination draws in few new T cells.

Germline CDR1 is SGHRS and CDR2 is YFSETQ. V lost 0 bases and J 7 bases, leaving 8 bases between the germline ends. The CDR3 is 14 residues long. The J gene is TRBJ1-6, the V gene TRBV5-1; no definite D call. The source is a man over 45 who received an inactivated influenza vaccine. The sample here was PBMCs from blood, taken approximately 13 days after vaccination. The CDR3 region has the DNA TGCGCCAGCAGCTTGGGTAACGGCAATTCACCCCTCCACTTT. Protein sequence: CASSLGNGNSPLHF. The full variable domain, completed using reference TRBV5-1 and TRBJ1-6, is KAGVTQTPRYLIKTRGQQVTLSCSPISGHRSVSWYQQTPGQGLQFLFEYFSETQRNKGNFPGRFSGRQFSNSRSEMNVSTLELGDSALYLCASSLGNGNSPLHFGNGTRLTVT.